This is a list of T cell receptor beta chains from one sample in a study of cytomegalovirus exposure and HLA in healthy donors. This table comes from immunoSEQ multiplex PCR, and its TCRdb copy is limited to in-frame clones, with some not included. The repertoire holds over 140,000 clones, with approximately 84% as singletons. Sequenced sample: PBMCs. These receptors were taken from a man aged 25-45 years in good health and CMV-seropositive. CDR3s include the opening cysteine and the closing phenylalanine or tryptophan. The D gene is left open where the match is weak. Clone size is shown for a subset of rows, as once, few, many or a class of expanded clone.

d_call: TRBD1
j_call: TRBJ2-7
v_call: TRBV6-6
clone_size: few
cdr3_aa: CATGQGASSYEQYF
cdr3_nt: TGTGCCACCGGACAGGGGGCGAGCTCCTACGAGCAGTACTTC

d_call: TRBD2
j_call: TRBJ2-7
v_call: TRBV5-4
clone_size: NA
cdr3_aa: CASRLGGGGYEQYF
cdr3_nt: TGTGCCAGCAGACTGGGGGGGGGAGGTTACGAGCAGTACTTC

d_call: NA
j_call: TRBJ2-5
v_call: TRBV30
clone_size: few
cdr3_aa: CAWSVGLEGETQYF
cdr3_nt: TGTGCCTGGAGTGTTGGTTTGGAGGGAGAGACCCAGTACTTC

d_call: TRBD1
j_call: TRBJ1-4
v_call: TRBV10-1
clone_size: NA
cdr3_aa: CASSSGQDNEKLFF
cdr3_nt: TGCGCCAGCAGCTCGGGACAGGATAATGAAAAACTGTTTTTT

d_call: NA
j_call: TRBJ2-3
v_call: TRBV9
clone_size: NA
cdr3_aa: CASSVGSSTDTQYF
cdr3_nt: TGTGCCAGCAGCGTAGGCAGTAGCACAGATACGCAGTATTTT

d_call: NA
j_call: TRBJ1-5
v_call: TRBV28
clone_size: NA
cdr3_aa: CASSLFAGNQPQHF
cdr3_nt: TGTGCCAGCAGTTTATTTGCGGGGAATCAGCCCCAGCATTTT

d_call: NA
j_call: TRBJ2-2
v_call: TRBV11-2
clone_size: NA
cdr3_aa: CASSLDPRGHTGELFF
cdr3_nt: TGTGCCAGCAGCTTAGACCCCAGGGGACACACCGGGGAGCTGTTTTTT

d_call: TRBD2
j_call: TRBJ2-3
v_call: TRBV2
clone_size: NA
cdr3_aa: CASSEGVAGGLVDTQYF
cdr3_nt: TGTGCCAGCAGTGAAGGGGTAGCGGGGGGGCTTGTGGATACGCAGTATTTT

d_call: NA
j_call: TRBJ2-6
v_call: TRBV19
clone_size: NA
cdr3_aa: CATEPGHLSGANVLTF
cdr3_nt: TGTGCCACCGAACCGGGACACCTATCTGGGGCCAACGTCCTGACTTTC

d_call: NA
j_call: TRBJ2-5
v_call: TRBV18
clone_size: few
cdr3_aa: CASSPTRQETQYF
cdr3_nt: TGTGCCAGCTCACCAACACGACAAGAGACCCAGTACTTC

d_call: TRBD2
j_call: TRBJ2-1
v_call: TRBV7-9
clone_size: NA
cdr3_aa: CASSLVGGAYNEQFF
cdr3_nt: TGTGCCAGCAGCTTAGTTGGGGGGGCCTACAATGAGCAGTTCTTC

d_call: NA
j_call: TRBJ1-2
v_call: TRBV6-4
clone_size: few
cdr3_aa: CASSGTGRLYGYTF
cdr3_nt: TGTGCCAGCAGTGGAACAGGCCGGCTCTATGGCTACACCTTC

d_call: NA
j_call: TRBJ1-1
v_call: TRBV9
clone_size: NA
cdr3_aa: CASSTGQEAFF
cdr3_nt: TGTGCCAGCAGCACCGGACAGGAAGCTTTCTTT

d_call: TRBD2
j_call: TRBJ2-1
v_call: TRBV2
clone_size: NA
cdr3_aa: CASSEEVLAGYNEQFF
cdr3_nt: TGTGCCAGCAGTGAAGAGGTCCTAGCGGGGTACAATGAGCAGTTCTTC

d_call: NA
j_call: TRBJ1-2
v_call: TRBV20-1
clone_size: once
cdr3_aa: CSAREGYTF
cdr3_nt: TGCAGTGCTAGGGAGGGCTACACCTTC

d_call: NA
j_call: TRBJ1-2
v_call: TRBV30
clone_size: NA
cdr3_aa: CARDHGPNGYTF
cdr3_nt: TGTGCGAGGGATCACGGACCCAATGGCTACACCTTC

d_call: NA
j_call: TRBJ2-7
v_call: TRBV10-2
clone_size: NA
cdr3_aa: CASSEYSGFYEQYF
cdr3_nt: TGCGCCAGCAGTGAGTATTCAGGGTTCTACGAGCAGTACTTC

d_call: NA
j_call: TRBJ2-3
v_call: TRBV7-8
clone_size: NA
cdr3_aa: CASSFGGLRTDTQYF
cdr3_nt: TGTGCCAGCAGCTTTGGCGGCCTAAGGACAGATACGCAGTATTTT

d_call: NA
j_call: TRBJ2-7
v_call: TRBV5-4
clone_size: NA
cdr3_aa: CASSLDYEQYF
cdr3_nt: TGTGCCAGCAGCTTGGACTACGAGCAGTACTTC

d_call: TRBD1
j_call: TRBJ2-3
v_call: TRBV14
clone_size: NA
cdr3_aa: CASSPTTGADTQYF
cdr3_nt: TGTGCCAGCAGCCCAACGACAGGGGCAGATACGCAGTATTTT

d_call: TRBD1
j_call: TRBJ1-1
v_call: TRBV7-9
clone_size: NA
cdr3_aa: CASSPGGTEAFF
cdr3_nt: TGTGCCAGCAGCCCAGGGGGTACTGAAGCTTTCTTT

d_call: TRBD1
j_call: TRBJ1-5
v_call: TRBV29-1
clone_size: NA
cdr3_aa: CSVGGTADNQPQHF
cdr3_nt: TGCAGCGTTGGTGGGACAGCCGACAATCAGCCCCAGCATTTT

d_call: NA
j_call: TRBJ1-1
v_call: TRBV18
clone_size: NA
cdr3_aa: CASSQASENTEAFF
cdr3_nt: TGTGCCAGCTCACAAGCGTCAGAAAACACTGAAGCTTTCTTT

d_call: TRBD2
j_call: TRBJ2-7
v_call: TRBV9
clone_size: NA
cdr3_aa: CASSAWTSAGDEQYF
cdr3_nt: TGTGCCAGCAGCGCCTGGACTAGCGCAGGCGACGAGCAGTACTTC

d_call: NA
j_call: TRBJ2-7
v_call: TRBV18
clone_size: NA
cdr3_aa: CASSPQGTSYEQYF
cdr3_nt: TGTGCCAGCTCACCACAGGGGACTTCTTACGAGCAGTACTTC

d_call: NA
j_call: TRBJ1-5
v_call: TRBV19
clone_size: NA
cdr3_aa: CASSIRTDSLQPQHF
cdr3_nt: TGTGCCAGTTCAATCAGGACAGACTCTCTTCAGCCCCAGCATTTT

d_call: NA
j_call: TRBJ2-7
v_call: TRBV5-6
clone_size: NA
cdr3_aa: CASSLGVVRDITYF
cdr3_nt: TGTGCCAGCAGCTTGGGTGTCGTTCGGGACATTACGTACTTC

d_call: NA
j_call: TRBJ1-6
v_call: TRBV4-1
clone_size: few
cdr3_aa: CASSQDREAPLHF
cdr3_nt: TGCGCCAGCAGCCAAGATAGAGAGGCACCCCTCCACTTT

d_call: NA
j_call: TRBJ2-5
v_call: TRBV28
clone_size: NA
cdr3_aa: CASRTGSANSETQYF
cdr3_nt: TGTGCCAGCAGGACTGGGTCTGCCAATTCGGAGACCCAGTACTTC

d_call: NA
j_call: TRBJ2-2
v_call: TRBV7-2
clone_size: once
cdr3_aa: CASSRTVNTGELFF
cdr3_nt: TGTGCCAGCAGCCGGACAGTTAACACCGGGGAGCTGTTTTTT

d_call: TRBD1
j_call: TRBJ1-1
v_call: TRBV30
clone_size: NA
cdr3_aa: CACSLTGMGTEAFF
cdr3_nt: TGTGCCTGCTCCTTGACAGGGATGGGCACTGAAGCTTTCTTT

d_call: TRBD1
j_call: TRBJ2-3
v_call: TRBV9
clone_size: NA
cdr3_aa: CASSANIGQGTDTQYF
cdr3_nt: TGTGCCAGCAGCGCGAACATAGGACAGGGCACAGATACGCAGTATTTT

d_call: TRBD1
j_call: TRBJ2-7
v_call: TRBV5-4
clone_size: NA
cdr3_aa: CASSFDRDHEQYF
cdr3_nt: TGTGCCAGCAGCTTTGACAGGGACCACGAGCAGTACTTC